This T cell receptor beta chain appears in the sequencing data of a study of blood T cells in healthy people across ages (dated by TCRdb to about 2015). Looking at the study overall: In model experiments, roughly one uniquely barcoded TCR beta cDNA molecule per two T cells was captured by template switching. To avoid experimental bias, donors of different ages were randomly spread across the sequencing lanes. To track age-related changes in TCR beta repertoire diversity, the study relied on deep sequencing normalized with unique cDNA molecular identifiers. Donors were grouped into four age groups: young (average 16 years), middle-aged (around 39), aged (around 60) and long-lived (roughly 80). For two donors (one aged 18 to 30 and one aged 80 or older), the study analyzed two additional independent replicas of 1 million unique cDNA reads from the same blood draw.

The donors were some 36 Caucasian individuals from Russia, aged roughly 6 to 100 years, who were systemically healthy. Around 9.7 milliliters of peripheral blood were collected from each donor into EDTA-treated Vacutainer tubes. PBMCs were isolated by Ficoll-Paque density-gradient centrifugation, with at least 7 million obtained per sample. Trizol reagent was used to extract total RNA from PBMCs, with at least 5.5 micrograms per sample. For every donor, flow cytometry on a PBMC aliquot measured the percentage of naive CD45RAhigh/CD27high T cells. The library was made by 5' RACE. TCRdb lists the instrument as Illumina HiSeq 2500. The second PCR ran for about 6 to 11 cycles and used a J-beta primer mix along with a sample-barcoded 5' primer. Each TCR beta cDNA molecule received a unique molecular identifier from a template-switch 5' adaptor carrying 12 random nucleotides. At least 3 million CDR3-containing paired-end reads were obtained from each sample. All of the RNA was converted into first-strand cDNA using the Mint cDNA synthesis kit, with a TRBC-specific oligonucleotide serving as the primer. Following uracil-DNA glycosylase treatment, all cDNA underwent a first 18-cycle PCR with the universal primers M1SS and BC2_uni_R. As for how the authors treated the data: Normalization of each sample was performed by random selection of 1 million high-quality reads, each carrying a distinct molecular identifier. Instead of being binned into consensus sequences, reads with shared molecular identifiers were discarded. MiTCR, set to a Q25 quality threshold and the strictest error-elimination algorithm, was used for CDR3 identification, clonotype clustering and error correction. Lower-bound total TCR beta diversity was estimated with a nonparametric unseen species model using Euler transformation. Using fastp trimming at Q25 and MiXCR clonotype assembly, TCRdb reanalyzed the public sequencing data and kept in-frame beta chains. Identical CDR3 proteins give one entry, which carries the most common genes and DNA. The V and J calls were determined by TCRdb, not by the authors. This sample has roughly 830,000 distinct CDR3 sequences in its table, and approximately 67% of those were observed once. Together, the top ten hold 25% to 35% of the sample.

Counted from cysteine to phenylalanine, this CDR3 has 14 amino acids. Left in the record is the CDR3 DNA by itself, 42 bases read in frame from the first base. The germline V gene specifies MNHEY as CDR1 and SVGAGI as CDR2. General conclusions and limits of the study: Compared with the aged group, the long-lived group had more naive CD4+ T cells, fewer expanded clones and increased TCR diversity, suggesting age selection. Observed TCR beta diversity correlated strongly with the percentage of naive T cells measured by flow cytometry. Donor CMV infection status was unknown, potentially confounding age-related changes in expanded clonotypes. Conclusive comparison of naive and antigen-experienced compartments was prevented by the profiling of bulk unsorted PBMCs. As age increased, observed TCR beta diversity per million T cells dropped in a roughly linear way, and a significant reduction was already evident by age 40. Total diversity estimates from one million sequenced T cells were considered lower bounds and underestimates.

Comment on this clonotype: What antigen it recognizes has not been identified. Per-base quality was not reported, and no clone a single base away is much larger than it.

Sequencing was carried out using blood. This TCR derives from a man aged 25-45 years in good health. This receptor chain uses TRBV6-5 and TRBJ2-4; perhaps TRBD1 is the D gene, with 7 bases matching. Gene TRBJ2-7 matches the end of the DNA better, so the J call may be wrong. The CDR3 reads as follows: CASSFAGQIYEQYF. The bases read TGTGCCAGCAGTTTTGCGGGACAGATCTACGAGCAGTACTTC.